The 7 T cell receptor beta chains reported below all come from one sample, sequenced in a study of cytomegalovirus exposure and HLA in healthy donors. Generated by immunoSEQ multiplex PCR, the TCRdb table keeps only in-frame clones and is missing some. Of roughly 95,000 clones in the sample, around 84% were seen once. The specimen sequenced was PBMCs. The source is a man younger than 35 in good health and CMV-seropositive.

The rearrangement uses TRBV28 and TRBJ2-7; 8 nucleotides line up with TRBD2. J gave up 2 bases and V 8 bases, and 8 bases lay outside the gene matches. CDR3 length: 14 residues. Looked up from germline, CDR1 is MDHEN and CDR2 is SYDVKM. The DNA of the CDR3 is TGTGCCAGCGTCCGTTATAGCGGGACCTACGAGCAGTACTTC. Its protein product is CASVRYSGTYEQYF.

The chain uses TRBV4-2 and TRBJ2-1; 7 bases agree with TRBD2. This CDR3 has 17 residues. V was pared by 4 bases and J by 5 bases, with 14 bases of the junction left unmatched. Germline V gene lookup returns CDR1 LGHNA and CDR2 YNFKEQ. The CDR3 DNA reads as TGTGCCAGCAGCCCGCTTGCTAGCGGCCGGTTAGACAATGAGCAGTTCTTC. It encodes CASSPLASGRLDNEQFF.

The chain recombines TRBV14 with TRBJ2-3; D not certain. The CDR3 contains 13 residues. V lost 1 base, J lost 4 bases, and 6 bases lay in between. In germline, CDR1 is SGHDN, CDR2 FVKESK. In DNA, the CDR3 is TGTGCCAGCAGCCAAGCGGCGGCAGATACGCAGTATTTT. It translates to CASSQAAADTQYF.

The chain recombines TRBV5-1 with TRBJ2-7; D is perhaps TRBD1 (5 bases). The V end was cut by 3 bases, the J end by 0 bases, with 16 bases between. There are 16 residues in the CDR3. Per germline, CDR1 SGHRS and CDR2 YFSETQ. The chain's CDR3 is CASSSAWGLSSYEQYF. CDR3 DNA sequence: TGCGCCAGCAGCTCCGCTTGGGGCCTGAGCTCCTACGAGCAGTACTTC.

The chain combines TRBV6-5 with TRBJ1-1; possible D gene TRBD1, 5 bases. The length of the CDR3 is 14 residues. CDR1 is MNHEY and CDR2 is SVGAGI in the germline V gene. V dropped 8 bases and J dropped 5 bases, with 18 bases sitting between them. CDR3 in amino acids: CASSQAGRKTEAFF. The CDR3 coding sequence is TGTGCCAGCTCTCAGGCAGGGCGGAAGACTGAAGCTTTCTTT.

In DNA, the CDR3 is TGCGCCAGCAGCCCCGGGGAGGTCATGGGCTACACCTTC. It yields the protein CASSPGEVMGYTF. The rearrangement uses TRBV4-1 and TRBJ1-2; D is undetermined. This CDR3 has 13 amino acids. CDR1 and CDR2 from the germline V gene are MGHRA and YSYEKL. V dropped 4 bases and J dropped 8 bases, with 14 bases sitting between them.

This rearrangement joins TRBV5-4 to TRBJ1-2, with D possibly TRBD1 on 6 matching bases. V was shortened by 3 bases and J by 5 bases, with 11 bases between the two germline ends. Per germline, CDR1 SGHNT and CDR2 YYREEE (reference sequence). The CDR3 contains 13 residues. The CDR3: CASSSTGLYGYTF. For the CDR3, the DNA is TGTGCCAGCAGCTCCACAGGGTTGTATGGCTACACCTTC.